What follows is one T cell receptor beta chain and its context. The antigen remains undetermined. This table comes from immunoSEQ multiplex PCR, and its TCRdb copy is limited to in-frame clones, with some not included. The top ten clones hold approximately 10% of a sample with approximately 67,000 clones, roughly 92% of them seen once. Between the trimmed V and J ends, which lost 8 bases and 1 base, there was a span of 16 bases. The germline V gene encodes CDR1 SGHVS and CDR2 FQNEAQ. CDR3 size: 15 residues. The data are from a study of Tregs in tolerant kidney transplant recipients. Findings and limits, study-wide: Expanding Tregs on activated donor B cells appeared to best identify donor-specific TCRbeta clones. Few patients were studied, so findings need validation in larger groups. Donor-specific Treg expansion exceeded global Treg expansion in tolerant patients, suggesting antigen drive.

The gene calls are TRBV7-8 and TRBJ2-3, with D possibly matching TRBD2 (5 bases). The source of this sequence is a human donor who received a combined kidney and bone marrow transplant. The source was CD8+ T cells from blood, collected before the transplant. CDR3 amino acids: CASLQDGMGTDTQYF. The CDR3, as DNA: TGTGCCAGCCTCCAGGACGGGATGGGCACAGATACGCAGTATTTT.